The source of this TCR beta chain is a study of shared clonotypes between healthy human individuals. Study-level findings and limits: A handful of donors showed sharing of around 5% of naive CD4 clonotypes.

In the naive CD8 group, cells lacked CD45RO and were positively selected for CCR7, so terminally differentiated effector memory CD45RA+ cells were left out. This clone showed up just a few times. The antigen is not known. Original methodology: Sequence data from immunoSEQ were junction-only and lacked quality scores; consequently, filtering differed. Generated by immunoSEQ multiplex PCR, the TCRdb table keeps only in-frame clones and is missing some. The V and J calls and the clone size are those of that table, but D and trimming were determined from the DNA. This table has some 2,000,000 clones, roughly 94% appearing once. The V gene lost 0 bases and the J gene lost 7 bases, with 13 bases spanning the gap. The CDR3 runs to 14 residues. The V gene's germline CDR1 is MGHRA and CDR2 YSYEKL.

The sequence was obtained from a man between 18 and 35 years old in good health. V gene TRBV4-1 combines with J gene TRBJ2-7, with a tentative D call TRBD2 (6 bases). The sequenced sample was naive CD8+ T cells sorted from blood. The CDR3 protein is CASSQDTGGGEQYF. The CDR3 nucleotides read TGCGCCAGCAGCCAAGATACCGGGGGAGGTGAGCAGTACTTC.